These T cell receptor beta chains were read from a single sample in a study of T cells expressing NK-cell markers. TCRdb re-analyzed the 5' RACE reads; it lists each CDR3 protein once, without DNA. Its listing shows approximately 380,000 distinct CDR3 sequences. The source material was blood T cells: a sorted CD56 or NKG2C T cell subset, CD4+ or CD8+ T cells, or bulk PBMC T cells (not recorded which). Receptor source: a man aged 18-70 years in good health. Each CDR3 is given with its conserved first and last residue.

V gene	J gene	CDR3 length	CDR3 protein
TRBV12-3/TRBV12-4	TRBJ2-7	17	CASSTPFGAGGPYEQYF
TRBV4-2	TRBJ2-2	16	CASSQGQRGMDGELFF
TRBV30	TRBJ2-3	14	CAWSVPKLTDTQYF
TRBV13	TRBJ1-1	16	CASSFYPGQGHTEAFF
TRBV11-2	TRBJ2-2	15	CASSRRREGTGELFF
TRBV12-3/TRBV12-4	TRBJ2-3	15	CASSGPRGGLDTQYF
TRBV5-1	TRBJ2-1	17	CASSLGKRGGSYNEQFF
TRBV2	TRBJ2-7	14	CASTPGTGSYEQYF
TRBV9	TRBJ1-1	15	CASSRLLITGTEAFF
TRBV7-8	TRBJ2-7	15	CASSHSRDRSYEQYF
TRBV2	TRBJ1-6	15	CASSEGGGMNSPLHF
TRBV20-1	TRBJ2-4	14	CSAKRSAAKNIQYF
TRBV6-1	TRBJ1-5	16	CASSAAPPGGNQPQHF
TRBV10-3	TRBJ2-1	17	CAISELGAGEYYNEQFF
TRBV6-1	TRBJ2-3	18	CASTGLAGGVNGTDTQYF
TRBV5-1	TRBJ1-1	12	CASRTRDTEAFF
TRBV6-2/TRBV6-3	TRBJ2-1	13	CASTKARGNEQFF
TRBV12-3/TRBV12-4	TRBJ1-2	15	CASSLQGFMDYGYTF
TRBV6-5	TRBJ2-1	18	CASSYSGTSGARNNEQFF
TRBV7-8	TRBJ1-2	12	CASSARDGGYTF
TRBV3-1	TRBJ2-2	19	CASSQDRKRDTKNTGELFF
TRBV5-6	TRBJ1-1	15	CASSLRGGRLAEAFF
TRBV7-3	TRBJ2-7	14	CASSLTGGGGEQYF
TRBV6-5	TRBJ1-3	17	CASSYSGTGSPGNTIYF